A single sample gave rise to the 8 T cell receptor beta chains below, sequenced in a study of OX40 agonist ivuxolimab in advanced cancers. Assay used: immunoSEQ multiplex PCR; TCRdb lists only in-frame clones, some missing. The repertoire includes about 19,000 clones, 80% to 90% of them detected once, and approximately 60% sits in the top ten. The specimen comprised CD4+ or CD8+ T cells sorted from blood, sampled in a trial of the OX40 agonist ivuxolimab. The source is an adult with an advanced solid tumor such as melanoma, head and neck, liver or kidney cancer.

This chain connects TRBV19 to TRBJ2-7; D call uncertain. The CDR3 runs to 14 residues. The V gene lost 5 bases and the J gene lost 3 bases, with 14 bases spanning the gap. CDR1 is LNHDA, CDR2 SQIVND, per germline (reference sequence). The CDR3 DNA is TGTGCCAGTAGTCCCCATCTAAACGGCTACGAGCAGTACTTC. Protein product: CASSPHLNGYEQYF.

This clone has a handful of counts. DNA for the CDR3: TGTGCCAGCTCACAGGCGGGTCAGTACAATGAGCAGTTCTTC. Translation gives CASSQAGQYNEQFF. The rearrangement links TRBV27 to TRBJ2-1, with D perhaps TRBD1 or TRBD2 (5 bases each). The germline V gene has CDR1 MNHEY and CDR2 SMNVEV (reference sequence). The CDR3 sequence is 14 residues long. V lost 8 bases and J 4 bases, leaving 15 bases between the germline ends.

The CDR3 nucleotides are TGTGCCAGCAGCTTAAGAGCAGGGGTTGGCACAGATACGCAGTATTTT. As protein: CASSLRAGVGTDTQYF. V usage is TRBV7-2 and J usage is TRBJ2-3; TRBD1 is a possible D gene (6 bases). V lost 2 bases, J lost 1 base, and 13 bases lay in between. Looked up from germline, CDR1 is SGHTA and CDR2 is FQGNSA. This CDR3 comprises 16 residues.

The CDR3, as DNA: TGCGCCAGCAGCCAAGGGAGGGTGCGTACTGAAGCTTTCTTT. It yields the protein CASSQGRVRTEAFF. V gene TRBV4-1 combines with J gene TRBJ1-1; D uncertain. This CDR3 spans 14 amino acids. Per germline, CDR1 MGHRA and CDR2 YSYEKL. V dropped 1 base and J dropped 5 bases, with 11 bases sitting between them.

This rearrangement joins TRBV28 to TRBJ2-3, with no clear D. Germline-derived CDR1 and CDR2 are MDHEN and SYDVKM. The V end lost 3 bases, the J end lost 8 bases, and 12 bases lay between the germline ends. The CDR3 length is 13 residues. The chain's CDR3 is CASSLGGVATQYF. The CDR3 DNA sequence: TGTGCCAGCAGTTTGGGCGGAGTGGCTACGCAGTATTTT.

There are a few counts of this clone. The genes are TRBV29-1 and TRBJ2-7; TRBD1 agrees at 8 bases. V lost 4 bases, J lost 2 bases, and 13 bases stayed unmatched. The CDR3 loop spans 16 amino acids. CDR1 SQVTM and CDR2 ANQGSEA come from the germline V gene. The CDR3 here is CSVAEIGTGKPYEQYF. The CDR3 nucleotides read TGCAGCGTTGCAGAGATCGGGACAGGCAAACCCTACGAGCAGTACTTC.

The chain combines TRBV5-1 with TRBJ2-1, with TRBD2 as a possible D gene (6 bases). Per the germline V gene, CDR1 is SGHRS and CDR2 is YFSETQ. The ends were cut back, 1 base at V and 12 bases at J, with 14 bases in the middle. The CDR3 totals 13 residues. In DNA, the CDR3 is TGCGCCAGCAGCTTGATGGAGGGAATGTGGCAGTTCTTC. It yields the protein CASSLMEGMWQFF.

The V gene is TRBV9, the J gene TRBJ2-1; 10 nucleotides line up with TRBD1. V was pared by 3 bases and J by 12 bases, with 15 bases of the junction left unmatched. The CDR3 covers 16 residues. Germline CDR1 is SGDLS and CDR2 is YYNGEE. CDR3 nucleotides: TGTGCCAGCAGCGCCGGCTCCGGGACAGGGGTTAAGGGGCAGTTCTTC. This codes for CASSAGSGTGVKGQFF.